This TCR beta chain stems from a study of T cell responses to AZD1222 COVID-19 vaccine. As concerns this clone: Its target is unknown.

Trimming stripped 1 base from V and 0 bases from J, with 10 bases between. This CDR3 has 15 amino acids. Germline CDR1 is SGHNT and CDR2 is YYREEE (reference sequence). Broader study findings: Most donors were white British, females outnumbered males, and clonal diversity was possibly underestimated. Reportedly, nearly half the spike-specific TCRs target unmutated variant regions.

Sequenced by immunoSEQ multiplex PCR; TCRdb stores in-frame clones only, minus some. The sample has 150,000 or so clones; about 90% are singletons. The input for sequencing was peripheral blood, taken on day 0 of AZD1222 vaccination. This clonotype was sampled from an adult in good health. This chain joins TRBV5-4 and TRBJ1-1, with D perhaps TRBD1 (6 bases). The CDR3: CASSLTGLMNTEAFF. For the CDR3, the DNA is TGTGCCAGCAGCTTGACAGGGTTAATGAACACTGAAGCTTTCTTT.